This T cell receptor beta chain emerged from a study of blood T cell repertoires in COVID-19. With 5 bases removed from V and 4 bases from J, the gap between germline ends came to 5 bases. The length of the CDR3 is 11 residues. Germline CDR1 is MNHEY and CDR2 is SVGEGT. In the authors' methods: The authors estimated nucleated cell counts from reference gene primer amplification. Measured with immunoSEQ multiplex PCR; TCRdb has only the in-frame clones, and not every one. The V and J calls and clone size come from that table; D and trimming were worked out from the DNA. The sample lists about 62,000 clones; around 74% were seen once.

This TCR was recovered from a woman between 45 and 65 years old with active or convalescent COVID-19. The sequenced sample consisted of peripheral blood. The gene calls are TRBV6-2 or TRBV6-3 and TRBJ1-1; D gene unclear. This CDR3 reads CASSVGTEAFF. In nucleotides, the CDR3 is TGTGCCAGCAGTGTCGGCACTGAAGCTTTCTTT.